These 9 T cell receptor beta chains originate from one sample sequenced in a study of shared clonotypes between healthy human individuals. Generated by immunoSEQ multiplex PCR, the TCRdb table keeps only in-frame clones and is missing some. Here the sample spans 110,000 or so clones, around 66% being singletons. Sequences were obtained from memory CD8+ T cells sorted from blood. Subset reported: CD45RO+ cells pooled with CCR7-negative TemRA cells. Receptor source: a woman aged 30 to 39 in good health.

The V and J genes are TRBV5-4 and TRBJ2-2, with 9 bases matching TRBD2. Germline V gives CDR1 SGHNT, CDR2 YYREEE (reference sequence). The V and J ends lost 4 bases and 0 bases, in that order; junction bases with no gene match: 13. The CDR3 loop spans 19 amino acids. Here the CDR3 reads CASSHPGLAVFANTGELFF. DNA of the CDR3: TGTGCCAGCAGCCATCCGGGACTAGCTGTCTTCGCGAACACCGGGGAGCTGTTTTTT.

This clone has a handful of counts. J is TRBJ1-1 and V is TRBV21-1. TRBV21-1 is deemed a pseudogene. This CDR3 has 15 residues. The CDR3 nucleotides are TGTGCCAGGGGAGGTACCGACGTGGACGACACTGAAGCTTTCTTT. It yields the protein CARGGTDVDDTEAFF.

CDR3: CSVAPSGNEQFF. DNA for the CDR3: TGCAGCGTTGCCCCTAGCGGTAATGAGCAGTTCTTC. The chain uses TRBV29-1 and TRBJ2-1; 7 bases are a match to TRBD2. After removal of 4 bases from V and 7 bases from J, the junction contained 4 bases not matched to a gene. The CDR3 is 12 amino acids. Germline V gene lookup returns CDR1 SQVTM and CDR2 ANQGSEA.

The V call is TRBV25-1, the J call TRBJ2-7; a weak D match, TRBD2 (5 bases). The CDR3 runs to 15 residues. The ends were cut back, 8 bases at V and 3 bases at J, with 20 bases in the middle. CDR1 MGHDK and CDR2 SYGVNS come from the germline V gene. The CDR3 bases are TGTGCCAGCGAGGGCTTAAATAAAGAATTCTACGAGCAGTACTTC. It yields the protein CASEGLNKEFYEQYF.

This clone was detected many times. In the same sample, other DNA sequences code for this CDR3. The rearrangement joins TRBV19 to TRBJ2-1; no clear D gene. The V end was cut by 3 bases, the J end by 4 bases, with 7 bases between. CDR1 is LNHDA and CDR2 is SQIVND in the germline V gene (reference sequence). The CDR3 consists of 13 residues. The chain's CDR3 is CASSMWQYNEQFF. CDR3 DNA sequence: TGTGCCAGTAGTATGTGGCAGTACAATGAGCAGTTCTTC.

This rearrangement joins TRBV4-2 to TRBJ2-7; perhaps D is TRBD1 or TRBD2 (5 bases each). Germline V gene lookup returns CDR1 LGHNA and CDR2 YNFKEQ. V was pared by 5 bases and J by 3 bases, with 11 bases between. CDR3 size: 13 residues. Here the CDR3 reads CASSFWGNYEQYF. The CDR3 DNA reads as TGTGCCAGCAGCTTCTGGGGGAACTACGAGCAGTACTTC.

The chain is built from TRBV6-5 and TRBJ2-7; D perhaps matches TRBD2 (5 bases). Between the trimmed V and J ends, which lost 4 bases and 2 bases, there was a span of 15 bases. This CDR3 region has 15 residues. Per the germline V gene, CDR1 is MNHEY and CDR2 is SVGAGI. CDR3 sequence reads: CASSSPAERPYEQYF. The CDR3 coding sequence is TGTGCCAGCAGTTCCCCAGCGGAGCGGCCCTACGAGCAGTACTTC.

The chain has TRBV7-9 and TRBJ1-2, with D perhaps TRBD1 (6 bases). Trimming left V 6 bases short and J 3 bases short, with 20 bases between. Germline values: CDR1 SEHNR, CDR2 FQNEAQ (reference sequence). The CDR3 length is 16 residues. The CDR3 loop reads CASSQNPAGDDYGYTF. The CDR3 nucleotides read TGTGCCAGCAGTCAAAACCCCGCAGGGGACGACTATGGCTACACCTTC.

The chain recombines TRBV6-1 with TRBJ1-4; maybe TRBD1 (6 bases). Trimming removed 7 bases at V and 3 bases at J, with 15 bases between. CDR1 is MNHNS, CDR2 SASEGT, per germline. The CDR3 contains 15 residues. This CDR3 is CASTGGASSNEKLFF. DNA for the CDR3: TGTGCCAGCACGGGGGGGGCATCGTCTAATGAAAAACTGTTTTTT.